Each of the 18 T cell receptor beta chains below was sequenced from the same sample in a study of blood T cell repertoires in COVID-19. Produced via immunoSEQ multiplex PCR; TCRdb's table is partial and in-frame only. The sample lists 190,000 or so clones, 80% to 90% occurring once. The sequencing input was PBMCs or T cells enriched from blood (not recorded which). These receptors were collected from a man in his forties who had recovered from COVID-19.

The rearrangement joins TRBV10-3 to TRBJ2-7, with D possibly matching TRBD2 (6 bases). From germline, CDR1 is ENHRY and CDR2 SYGVKD. CDR3 length: 14 amino acids. V lost 6 bases, J lost 4 bases, and 16 bases lay in between. The CDR3 spells CAIRPMGEDYEQYF. For the CDR3, the DNA is TGTGCCATCAGGCCAATGGGGGAGGATTACGAGCAGTACTTC.

This chain joins TRBV16 and TRBJ1-5; D unresolved. This CDR3 is built from 15 residues. Between the trimmed V and J ends, which lost 0 bases and 3 bases, there was a span of 9 bases. Germline CDR1 KGHSY, CDR2 FQNENV. The CDR3 sequence: CASSQSPVPNQPQHF. In DNA form, the CDR3 reads TGTGCCAGCAGCCAATCGCCAGTTCCCAATCAGCCCCAGCATTTT.

This clone was counted only a few times. The gene calls are TRBV4-3 and TRBJ1-3; a weak D match, TRBD1 (5 bases). The CDR3 length is 15 residues. Germline V gene lookup returns CDR1 LGHNA and CDR2 YSLEER. Trimming stripped 1 base from V and 4 bases from J, with 11 bases between. Written as DNA, the CDR3 is TGCGCCAGCAGCCAAGTAGGCGACAGAGGAAACACCATATATTTT. Translated, it gives CASSQVGDRGNTIYF.

This rearrangement joins TRBV19 to TRBJ1-5; D ambiguous. Germline values: CDR1 LNHDA, CDR2 SQIVND (reference sequence). Trimming pared 8 bases from V and 0 bases from J, leaving 11 bases between. This CDR3 has 14 amino acids. CDR3 nucleotides: TGTGCCAGTGGGCCGGCTTATAGCAATCAGCCCCAGCATTTT. Protein sequence: CASGPAYSNQPQHF.

The chain couples TRBV18 to TRBJ2-5; the match to TRBD2 covers 7 bases. Germline-derived CDR1 and CDR2 are KGHSH and LQKENI. This CDR3 spans 16 amino acids. J gave up 3 bases and V 0 bases, and 7 bases lay outside the gene matches. The CDR3 reads CASSPPRRETEETQYF. CDR3 sequence (DNA): TGTGCCAGCTCACCACCTCGGCGGGAGACCGAAGAGACCCAGTACTTC.

This rearrangement joins TRBV13 to TRBJ1-2, with 7 bases identical to TRBD1. Germline lookup yields CDR1 PRHDT and CDR2 FYEKMQ (reference sequence). V shed 5 bases and J 8 bases; nucleotides not matched to a gene: 11. This CDR3 spans 14 amino acids. DNA for the CDR3: TGTGCCAGCAGCCCTTCGACAGGGTCCCGAGGCTACACCTTC. As protein: CASSPSTGSRGYTF.

The chain employs TRBV6-5 and TRBJ2-7; tentatively, D is TRBD2 (6 bases). Germline assignment: CDR1 MNHEY and CDR2 SVGAGI. The CDR3 extends over 15 amino acids. Trimming left V 3 bases short and J 2 bases short, with 14 bases between. CDR3 in amino acids: CASSYRLANTYEQYF. In nucleotides, the CDR3 is TGTGCCAGCAGTTATCGGCTAGCGAATACCTACGAGCAGTACTTC.

The chain combines TRBV27 with TRBJ2-1, with TRBD1 matching over 8 bases. This CDR3 is 15 amino acids long. The germline V gene encodes CDR1 MNHEY and CDR2 SMNVEV (reference sequence). V gave up 6 bases and J gave up 4 bases; unmatched junction bases: 8. The chain's CDR3 is CASRPGTGTYNEQFF. The CDR3 coding sequence is TGTGCCAGCAGACCCGGGACAGGAACATACAATGAGCAGTTCTTC.

The gene calls are TRBV4-1 and TRBJ1-5; 10 bases match TRBD1. V was clipped by 2 bases and J by 6 bases; unmatched bases: 7. Looked up from germline, CDR1 is MGHRA and CDR2 is YSYEKL. The CDR3 is made up of 16 amino acids. The CDR3 loop reads CASSQLSTGGGQPQHF. The CDR3 DNA sequence: TGCGCCAGCAGCCAATTATCGACAGGGGGCGGTCAGCCCCAGCATTTT.

This clone appeared a few times. This chain connects TRBV2 to TRBJ2-5; TRBD1 is a possible D gene (5 bases). This CDR3 is 14 amino acids long. Trimming shortened V by 3 bases and J by 1 base, and 9 bases separated the two germline ends. Germline V gene lookup returns CDR1 SNHLY and CDR2 FYNNEI. CDR3 amino acids: CASSERQPQETQYF. CDR3 DNA: TGTGCCAGCAGTGAGAGACAGCCCCAAGAGACCCAGTACTTC.

The chain uses TRBV5-6 and TRBJ2-7, with 8 bases aligning to TRBD1. V gave up 4 bases and J gave up 2 bases; unmatched junction bases: 8. This CDR3 region has 15 residues. Germline V CDR1 and CDR2: SGHDT, YYEEEE. The CDR3 here is CASSKPGQDTYEQYF. The DNA of the CDR3 is TGTGCCAGCAGCAAGCCGGGACAGGATACCTACGAGCAGTACTTC.

The table lists this clone with a count of one. The V call is TRBV18, the J call TRBJ1-2, with a weak D call TRBD1 (5 bases). Trimming removed 2 bases from V and 5 bases from J, with 9 bases in between. The germline gives CDR1 KGHSH, CDR2 LQKENI. The CDR3 extends over 13 amino acids. CDR3 coding DNA: TGTGCCAGCTCACCAACCGACAGATATGGCTACACCTTC. It translates to CASSPTDRYGYTF.

This chain links TRBV18 with TRBJ2-5; D possibly corresponds to TRBD2 (6 bases). CDR1 KGHSH and CDR2 LQKENI come from the germline V gene. V was shortened by 0 bases and J by 2 bases, with 13 bases between the two germline ends. This CDR3 region has 16 residues. The CDR3 is CASSPPPGGAQETQYF. CDR3 DNA: TGTGCCAGCTCACCACCCCCAGGAGGGGCTCAAGAGACCCAGTACTTC.

The chain is built from TRBV7-2 and TRBJ2-1; a possible D gene is TRBD2 (6 bases). This CDR3 contains 16 residues. Germline CDR1 is SGHTA and CDR2 is FQGNSA. The germline V and J ends were trimmed by 5 bases and 2 bases, with 16 bases remaining between them. The CDR3 region is CASSPQWGGTYNEQFF. In DNA, the CDR3 is TGTGCCAGCAGCCCCCAGTGGGGCGGGACCTACAATGAGCAGTTCTTC.

The V call is TRBV6-5, the J call TRBJ1-3, with D uncertain. Trimming removed 6 bases at V and 0 bases at J, with 9 bases between. The CDR3 has 14 residues. Germline V CDR1 and CDR2: MNHEY, SVGAGI. This CDR3 is CASSQQFSGNTIYF. DNA of the CDR3: TGTGCCAGCAGCCAACAGTTCTCTGGAAACACCATATATTTT.

The chain carries TRBV27 and TRBJ1-5, with 7 nucleotides matching TRBD1. The ends lost 2 bases at V and 10 bases at J; junction bases unmatched: 5. The CDR3 runs 13 residues. From germline, CDR1 is MNHEY and CDR2 SMNVEV (reference sequence). CDR3 bases: TGTGCCAGCAGTTTAGACAGGGAATTTCCCCAGCATTTT. Translating gives CASSLDREFPQHF.

V gene TRBV7-2 combines with J gene TRBJ2-1; a possible D gene is TRBD2 (6 bases). Trimming took 4 bases from V and 7 from J, leaving 20 bases between them. In germline, CDR1 is SGHTA, CDR2 FQGNSA. The CDR3 covers 16 residues. The CDR3 bases are TGTGCCAGCAGCTGGGGAGGAGGGCCGGGGAGTAATGAGCAGTTCTTC. This sequence encodes CASSWGGGPGSNEQFF.

V and J are TRBV14 and TRBJ2-4; 10 bases fit TRBD1. The CDR3 runs 14 residues. The germline V gene encodes CDR1 SGHDN and CDR2 FVKESK. V shed 6 bases and J 7 bases; nucleotides not matched to a gene: 6. The CDR3 here is CASSNRDRGNIQYF. CDR3 bases: TGTGCCAGCAGTAACCGGGACAGGGGTAACATTCAGTACTTC. Combining the CDR3 with reference TRBV14 and TRBJ2-4 gives the whole variable domain EAGVTQFPSHSVIEKGQTVTLRCDPISGHDNLYWYRRVMGKEIKFLLHFVKESKQDESGMPNNRFLAERTGGTYSTLKVQPAELEDSGVYFCASSNRDRGNIQYFGAGTRLSVL.